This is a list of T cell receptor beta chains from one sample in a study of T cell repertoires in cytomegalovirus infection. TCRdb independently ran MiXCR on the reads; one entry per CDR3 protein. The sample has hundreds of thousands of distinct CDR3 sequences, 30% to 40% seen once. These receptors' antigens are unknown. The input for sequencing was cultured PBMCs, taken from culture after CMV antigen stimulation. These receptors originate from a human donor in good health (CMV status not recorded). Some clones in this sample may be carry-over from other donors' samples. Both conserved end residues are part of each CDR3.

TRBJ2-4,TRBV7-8,CASSLVPDRGKNIQYF
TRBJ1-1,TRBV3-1,CASSARDRTTNTEAFF
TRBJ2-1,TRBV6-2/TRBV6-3,CASRGLAGVTDEQFF
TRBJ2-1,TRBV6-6,CASRKDIINEQFF
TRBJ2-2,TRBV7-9,CASSAKATGNTGELFF
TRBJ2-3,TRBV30,CAWTPWGSTDTQYF
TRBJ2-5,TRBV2,CASKFETQYF
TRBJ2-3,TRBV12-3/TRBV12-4,CASSKTSFPDTQYF
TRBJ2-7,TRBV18,CASSPQGAGGPYEQYF
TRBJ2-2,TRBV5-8,CASSLTATGELFF
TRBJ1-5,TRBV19,CASTSGPRPQHF
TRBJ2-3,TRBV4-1,CASSQGQRTDTQYF
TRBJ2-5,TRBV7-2,CASRPGTSGETQYF
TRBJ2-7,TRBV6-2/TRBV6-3,CASSYLGTTYEQYF
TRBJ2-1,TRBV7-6,CASSSKASGRSNEQFF
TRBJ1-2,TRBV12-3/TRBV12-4,CASSSHREGYGYTF
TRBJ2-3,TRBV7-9,CASSLAGPVDTQYF
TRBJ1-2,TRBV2,CASSSTGAFYGYTF
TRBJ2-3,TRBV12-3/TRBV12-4,CASSLILGQGITDTQYF
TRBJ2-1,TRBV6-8,CASPERIPDPQVDEQFF
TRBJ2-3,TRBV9,CASSVGPSGSTDTQYF
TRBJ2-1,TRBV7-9,CASSQRGVRRSYNEQFF
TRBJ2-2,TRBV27,CASSSLAVTTGELFF
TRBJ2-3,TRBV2,CASSRDSRFTDTQYF
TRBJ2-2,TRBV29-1,CSVELTNTGELFF
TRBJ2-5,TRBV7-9,CASSLARGYQETQYF
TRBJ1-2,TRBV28,CASSLQQANYGYTF
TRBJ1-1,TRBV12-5,CASGREANTEAFF
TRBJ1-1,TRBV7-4,CASSRVGSMNTEAFF
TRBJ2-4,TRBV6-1,CASSGSLGRGRRTKNIQYF
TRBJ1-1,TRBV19,CASSITGRDTEAFF
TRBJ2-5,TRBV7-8,CASSPLAGTETQYF
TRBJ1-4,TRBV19,CASSKLLWTEPNEKLFF
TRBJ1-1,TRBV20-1,CSAGGAVNTEAFF
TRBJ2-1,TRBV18,CASSPSPLPYNEQFF
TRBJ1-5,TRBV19,CASSIFGQPQHF
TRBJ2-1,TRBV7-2,CVSSLVTSSNEQFF
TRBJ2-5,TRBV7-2,CASSLNWGRETQYF
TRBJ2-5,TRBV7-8,CASSLFGGVQETQYF
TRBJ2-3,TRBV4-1,CASSAQGSMDTQYF
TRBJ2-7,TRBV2,CASSEVPDRGSNEQYF
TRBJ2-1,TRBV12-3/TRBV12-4,CASSLLSGGSEQFF
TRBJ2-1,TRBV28,CASIDSGTSGGAIHEQFF
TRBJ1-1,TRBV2,CASRVEKPAEAFF
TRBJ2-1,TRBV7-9,CASSSGLNEQFF